These 10 T cell receptor beta chains came from one sample sequenced in a study of blood T cell repertoires in COVID-19. Generated by immunoSEQ multiplex PCR, the TCRdb table keeps only in-frame clones and is missing some. The sample consists of 300,000 to 350,000 clones, over 70% of them appearing once. The sequenced sample was peripheral blood. These receptors all come from a woman in her forties or fifties with COVID-19, enrolled during active disease.

The V call is TRBV9, the J call TRBJ2-4; tentative D call: TRBD1 (6 bases). Germline CDR1 SGDLS, CDR2 YYNGEE. The CDR3 is 13 amino acids. Trimming stripped 0 bases from V and 5 bases from J, with 6 bases between. CDR3 loop: CASSVDRENIQYF. The CDR3 nucleotides are TGTGCCAGCAGCGTAGACAGGGAAAACATTCAGTACTTC.

The chain uses TRBV20-1 and TRBJ2-1, with a weak D call TRBD2 (6 bases). The CDR3 sequence is 16 residues long. V was shortened by 3 bases and J by 3 bases, with 18 bases between the two germline ends. Germline CDR1 DFQATT, CDR2 SNEGSKA (reference sequence). The CDR3 is CSASTRLGGNYNEQFF. CDR3 in DNA: TGCAGTGCTAGTACGAGGTTAGGAGGGAACTACAATGAGCAGTTCTTC.

The chain links TRBV19 to TRBJ1-2, with a possible D match to TRBD1 (5 bases). The CDR3 spans 15 residues. V was clipped by 4 bases and J by 7 bases, with 19 bases between them. CDR1 LNHDA and CDR2 SQIVND come from the germline V gene (reference sequence). The CDR3 region is CASSKGAGGLVGYTF. The CDR3 nucleotides read TGTGCCAGTAGTAAAGGGGCGGGGGGACTGGTTGGCTACACCTTC.

This chain joins TRBV9 and TRBJ1-2; the D is unclear. CDR1 and CDR2 (germline): SGDLS, YYNGEE. Trimming took off 4 bases at V and 2 bases at J, with 12 bases between the two ends. The length of the CDR3 is 14 residues. The CDR3 bases are TGTGCCAGCAGCCAACTTCAAAGCAACTATGGCTACACCTTC. It specifies CASSQLQSNYGYTF.

This sequence joins TRBV19 and TRBJ1-5; possible D gene TRBD1, 5 bases. V lost 3 bases and J 2 bases, leaving 14 bases between the germline ends. The CDR3 contains 16 residues. Germline V gives CDR1 LNHDA, CDR2 SQIVND (reference sequence). The DNA for the CDR3 is TGTGCCAGTAGTATCTTGGGGCTACCGGGCAATCAGCCCCAGCATTTT. Its translation: CASSILGLPGNQPQHF. The variable domain in full, completed from reference TRBV19 and TRBJ1-5, reads DGGITQSPKYLFRKEGQNVTLSCEQNLNHDAMYWYRQDPGQGLRLIYYSQIVNDFQKGDIAEGYSVSREKKESFPLTVTSAQKNPTAFYLCASSILGLPGNQPQHFGDGTRLSIL.

This clone has more than one count but fewer than ten. The V gene is TRBV7-3, the J gene TRBJ2-3; 9 nucleotides match TRBD1. CDR1 is SGHTA, CDR2 FQGTGA, per germline. V trimming: 5 bases; J trimming: 6 bases; junction bases outside the gene matches: 3. This CDR3 contains 13 residues. As DNA, the CDR3 is TGTGCCAGCAGCCTCGGGACAGGGGATACGCAGTATTTT. Translated: CASSLGTGDTQYF.

The chain couples TRBV3-1 (or the pseudogene TRBV3-2) to TRBJ1-3; possibly TRBD1 for D (5 bases). Trimming shortened V by 4 bases and J by 6 bases, and 22 bases separated the two germline ends. Germline CDR1 and CDR2: LGHDT and YNNKEL (reference sequence). The CDR3 extends over 17 amino acids. Written as DNA, the CDR3 is TGTGCCAGCAGCCCGCGGGACCTAATTACCTCAGAAAACACCATATATTTT. Protein sequence: CASSPRDLITSENTIYF.

V gene TRBV5-1 combines with J gene TRBJ2-1, with no clear D. V was trimmed by 5 bases and J by 6 bases, leaving 6 bases between them. CDR3 size: 11 residues. CDR1 is SGHRS, CDR2 YFSETQ, per germline. The CDR3 DNA reads as TGCGCCAGCAGGGTAGCCAATGAGCAGTTCTTC. Its translation is CASRVANEQFF.

V is TRBV10-3 and J is TRBJ2-7, with 14 bases fitting TRBD2. This CDR3 has 16 amino acids. The germline V gene has CDR1 ENHRY and CDR2 SYGVKD. Germline trimming cut 6 bases from V and 3 bases from J; bases unmatched to any gene: 7. CDR3 residues: CAIRSGTSGRGYEQYF. CDR3 bases: TGTGCCATCAGGTCCGGGACTAGCGGGAGAGGCTACGAGCAGTACTTC.

CDR3 nucleotides: TGTGCCAGCAGTTTAGATCCGGGAGGAGACGAGCAGTACTTC. Its protein is CASSLDPGGDEQYF. The rearrangement links TRBV27 to TRBJ2-7; 7 nucleotides agree with TRBD2. The CDR3 contains 14 residues. Trimming at V came to 2 bases and at J to 5 bases, leaving 6 bases not matched to a gene. CDR1 MNHEY and CDR2 SMNVEV come from the germline V gene (reference sequence).